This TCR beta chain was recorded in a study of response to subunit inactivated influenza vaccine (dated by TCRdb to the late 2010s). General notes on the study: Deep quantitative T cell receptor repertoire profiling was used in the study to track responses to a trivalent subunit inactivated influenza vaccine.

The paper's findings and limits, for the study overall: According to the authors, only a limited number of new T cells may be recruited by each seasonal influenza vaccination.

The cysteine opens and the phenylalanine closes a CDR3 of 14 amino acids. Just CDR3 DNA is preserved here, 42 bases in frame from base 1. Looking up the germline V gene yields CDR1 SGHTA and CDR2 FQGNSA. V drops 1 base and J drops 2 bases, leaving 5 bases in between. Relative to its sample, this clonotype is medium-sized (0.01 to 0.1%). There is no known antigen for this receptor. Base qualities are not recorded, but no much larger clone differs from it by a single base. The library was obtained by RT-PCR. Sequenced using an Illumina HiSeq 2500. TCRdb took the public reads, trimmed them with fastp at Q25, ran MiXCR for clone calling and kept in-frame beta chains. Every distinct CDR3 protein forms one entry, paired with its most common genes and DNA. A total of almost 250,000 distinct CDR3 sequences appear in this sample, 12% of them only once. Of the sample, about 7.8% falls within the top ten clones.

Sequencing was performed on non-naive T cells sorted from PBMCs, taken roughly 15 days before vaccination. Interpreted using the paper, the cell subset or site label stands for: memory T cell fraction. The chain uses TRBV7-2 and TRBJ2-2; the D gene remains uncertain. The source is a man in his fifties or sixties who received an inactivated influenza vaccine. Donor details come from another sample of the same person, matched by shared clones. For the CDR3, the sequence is CASSLGSNTGELFF. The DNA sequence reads TGTGCCAGCAGCTTAGGCTCCAACACCGGGGAGCTGTTTTTT.